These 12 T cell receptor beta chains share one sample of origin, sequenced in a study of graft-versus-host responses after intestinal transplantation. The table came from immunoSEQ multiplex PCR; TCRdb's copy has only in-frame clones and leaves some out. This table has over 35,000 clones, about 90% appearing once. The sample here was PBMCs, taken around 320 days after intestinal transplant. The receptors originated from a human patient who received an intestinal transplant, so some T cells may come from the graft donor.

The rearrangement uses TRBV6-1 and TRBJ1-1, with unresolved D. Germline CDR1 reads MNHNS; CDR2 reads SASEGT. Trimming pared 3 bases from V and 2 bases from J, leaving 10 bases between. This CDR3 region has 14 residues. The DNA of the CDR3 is TGTGCCAGCAGTGATCGTGGACCAAACACTGAAGCTTTCTTT. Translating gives CASSDRGPNTEAFF.

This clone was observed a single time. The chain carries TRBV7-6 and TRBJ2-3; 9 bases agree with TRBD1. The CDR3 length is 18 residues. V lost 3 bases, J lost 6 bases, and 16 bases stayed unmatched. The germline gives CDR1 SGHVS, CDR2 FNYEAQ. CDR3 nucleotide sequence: TGTGCCAGCAGCTTTTCCCCCGCCCCGGGACAGGGAGGCGATACGCAGTATTTT. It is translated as CASSFSPAPGQGGDTQYF.

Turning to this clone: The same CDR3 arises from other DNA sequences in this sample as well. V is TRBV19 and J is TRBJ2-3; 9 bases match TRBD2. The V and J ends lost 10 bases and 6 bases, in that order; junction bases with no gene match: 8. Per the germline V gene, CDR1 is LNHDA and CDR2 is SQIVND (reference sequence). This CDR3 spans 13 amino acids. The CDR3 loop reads CATRLAATDTQYF. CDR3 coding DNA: TGTGCCACCCGACTAGCGGCCACGGATACGCAGTATTTT.

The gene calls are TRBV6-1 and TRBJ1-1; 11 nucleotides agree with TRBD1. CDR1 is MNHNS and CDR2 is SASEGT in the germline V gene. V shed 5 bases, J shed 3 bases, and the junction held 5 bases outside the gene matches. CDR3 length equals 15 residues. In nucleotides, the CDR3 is TGTGCCAGCAGTAGGACAGGGGGCGAGGACACTGAAGCTTTCTTT. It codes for CASSRTGGEDTEAFF.

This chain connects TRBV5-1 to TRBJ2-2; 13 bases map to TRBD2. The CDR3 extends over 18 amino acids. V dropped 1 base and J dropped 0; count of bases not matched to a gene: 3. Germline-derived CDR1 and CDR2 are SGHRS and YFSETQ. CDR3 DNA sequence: TGCGCCAGCAGCTTGCGGGGGACTAGCGGGACGAACACCGGGGAGCTGTTTTTT. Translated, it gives CASSLRGTSGTNTGELFF.

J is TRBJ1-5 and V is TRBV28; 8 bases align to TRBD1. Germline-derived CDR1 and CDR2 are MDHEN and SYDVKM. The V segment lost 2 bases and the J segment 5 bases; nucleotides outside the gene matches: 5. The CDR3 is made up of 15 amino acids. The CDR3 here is CASSLQGAVDQPQHF. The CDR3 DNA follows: TGTGCCAGCAGTTTACAGGGGGCGGTTGATCAGCCCCAGCATTTT. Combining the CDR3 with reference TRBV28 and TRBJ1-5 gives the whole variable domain DVKVTQSSRYLVKRTGEKVFLECVQDMDHENMFWYRQDPGLGLRLIYFSYDVKMKEKGDIPEGYSVSREKKERFSLILESASTNQTSMYLCASSLQGAVDQPQHFGDGTRLSIL.

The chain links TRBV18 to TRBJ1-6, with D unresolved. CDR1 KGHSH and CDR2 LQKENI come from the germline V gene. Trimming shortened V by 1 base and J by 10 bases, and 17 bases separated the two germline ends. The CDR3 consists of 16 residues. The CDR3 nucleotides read TGTGCCAGCTCACCACACACTCGTGGGAAAAGCTCACCCCTCCACTTT. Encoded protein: CASSPHTRGKSSPLHF.

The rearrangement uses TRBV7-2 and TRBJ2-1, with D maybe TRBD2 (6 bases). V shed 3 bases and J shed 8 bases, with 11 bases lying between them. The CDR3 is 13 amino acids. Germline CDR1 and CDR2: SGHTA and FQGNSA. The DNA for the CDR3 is TGTGCCAGCAGCTTGGCGGGATACCATGAGCAGTTCTTC. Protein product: CASSLAGYHEQFF.

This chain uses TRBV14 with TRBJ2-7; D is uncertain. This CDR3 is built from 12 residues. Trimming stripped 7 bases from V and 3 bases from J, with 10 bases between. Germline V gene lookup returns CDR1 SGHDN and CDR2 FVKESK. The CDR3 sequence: CASTNPYYEQYF. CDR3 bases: TGTGCCAGCACCAACCCCTACTACGAGCAGTACTTC.

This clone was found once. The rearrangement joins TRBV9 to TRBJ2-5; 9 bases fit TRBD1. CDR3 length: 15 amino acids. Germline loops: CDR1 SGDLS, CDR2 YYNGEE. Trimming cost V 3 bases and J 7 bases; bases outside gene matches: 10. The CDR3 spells CASSALQGATGTQYF. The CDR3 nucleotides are TGTGCCAGCAGCGCTTTACAGGGGGCGACGGGGACCCAGTACTTC.

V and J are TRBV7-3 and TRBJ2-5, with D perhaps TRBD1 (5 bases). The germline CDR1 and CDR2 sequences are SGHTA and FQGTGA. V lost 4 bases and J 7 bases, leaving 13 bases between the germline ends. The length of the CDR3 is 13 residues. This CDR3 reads CASSSHQRGTQYF. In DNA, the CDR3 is TGTGCCAGCAGCTCACACCAAAGGGGGACCCAGTACTTC.

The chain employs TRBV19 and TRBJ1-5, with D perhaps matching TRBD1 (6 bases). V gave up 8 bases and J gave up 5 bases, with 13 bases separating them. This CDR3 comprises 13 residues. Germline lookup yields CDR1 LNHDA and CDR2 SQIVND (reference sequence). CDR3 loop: CASRTEGYQPQHF. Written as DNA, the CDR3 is TGTGCCAGTCGGACAGAAGGGTATCAGCCCCAGCATTTT.